The TCR beta chain described here comes from a study of a mutant IDH1 vaccine in newly diagnosed glioma. Study at large: Patients were started on vaccination 4-6 weeks after radiotherapy alone, or with temozolomide cycles. Prior therapy was radiotherapy, temozolomide, or both; most received both.

Only in-frame clones appear in the TCRdb table, and some are missing; sequencing was by immunoSEQ multiplex PCR. The sample shows some 60,000 clones, approximately 84% of them seen only once. As for this clone: Its specificity is not known.

Time point given: week 11, during vaccination. Mutant IDH1 20-mer peptide, at 300 ug, made up each vaccine dose, with topical imiquimod. In germline, CDR1 is SNHLY, CDR2 FYNNEI. The CDR3 has 13 residues. V gave up 8 bases and J gave up 0 bases; unmatched junction bases: 4. Specimen: PBMCs, collected from a glioma patient whose treatment included an IDH1 peptide vaccine. The chain joins TRBV2 to TRBJ2-7; 7 bases map to TRBD1. This clonotype was sampled from a man aged 25 to 40 with glioma. DNA of the CDR3: TGTGCCAGCTCATGGGACAGCTCCTACGAGCAGTACTTC. Protein sequence: CASSWDSSYEQYF.